These T cell receptor beta chains were read from a single sample in a study of CD8 T cells in Susac syndrome. TCRdb re-called the immunoSEQ multiplex PCR reads through MiXCR, storing one row per CDR3 protein. This repertoire shows over 130,000 distinct CDR3 sequences, around 95% found once; its top ten account for over 0.095%. The specimen was CD4+ T cells from PBMCs. The receptors derive from a human donor with multiple sclerosis. CDR3s include the opening cysteine and the closing phenylalanine or tryptophan. Clone size is not always given. Where it is, it says once, few, many or a class for expanded clones.

once,TRBJ1-5,TRBV20-1,CSARAFGGGQPQHF
.,TRBJ2-7,TRBV27,CASSRSGTGAYEQYF
.,TRBJ1-1,TRBV20-1,CSAKKSGLNTEAFF
.,TRBJ2-7,TRBV3-1,CASSPPGRDYEQYF
.,TRBJ2-7,TRBV4-2,CASSQDAYSSYEQYF
.,TRBJ2-7,TRBV2,CASSEGLAGTYEQYF
.,TRBJ1-1,TRBV7-9,CASSRQGSTEAFF
.,TRBJ2-1,TRBV14,CASSEGTVTYNEQFF
.,TRBJ2-5,TRBV3-1,CASSLIGISKETQYF
.,TRBJ2-7,TRBV3-1,CASSQEGTSGRESYEQYF